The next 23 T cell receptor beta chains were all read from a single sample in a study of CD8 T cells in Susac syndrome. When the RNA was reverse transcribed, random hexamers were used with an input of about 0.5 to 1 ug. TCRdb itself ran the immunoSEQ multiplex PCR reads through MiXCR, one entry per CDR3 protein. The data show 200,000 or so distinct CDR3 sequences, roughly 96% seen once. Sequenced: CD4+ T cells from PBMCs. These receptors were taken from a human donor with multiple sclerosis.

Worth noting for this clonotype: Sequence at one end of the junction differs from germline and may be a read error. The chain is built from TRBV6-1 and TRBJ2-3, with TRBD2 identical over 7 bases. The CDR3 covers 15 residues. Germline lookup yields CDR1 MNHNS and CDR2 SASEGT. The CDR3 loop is CASSQAGMGTDTQYF. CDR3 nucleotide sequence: TGTGCCAGCAGTCAAGCGGGGATGGGCACAGATACGCAGTATTTT.

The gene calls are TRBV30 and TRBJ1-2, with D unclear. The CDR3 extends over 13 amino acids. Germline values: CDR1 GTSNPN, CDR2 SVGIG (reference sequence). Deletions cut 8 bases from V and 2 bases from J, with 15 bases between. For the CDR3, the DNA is TGTGCCCCCTGCCGGGCGGAAAACTATGGCTACACCTTC. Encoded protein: CAPCRAENYGYTF. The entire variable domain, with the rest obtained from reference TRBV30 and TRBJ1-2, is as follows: SQTIHQWPATLVQPVGSPLSLECTVEGTSNPNLYWYRQAAGRGLQLLFYSVGIGQISSEVPQNLSASRPQDRQFILSSKKLLLSDSGFYLCAPCRAENYGYTFGSGTRLTVV.

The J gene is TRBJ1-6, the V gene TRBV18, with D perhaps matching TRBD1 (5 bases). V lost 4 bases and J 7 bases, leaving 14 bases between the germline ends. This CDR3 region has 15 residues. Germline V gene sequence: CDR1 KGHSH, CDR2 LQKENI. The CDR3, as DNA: TGTGCCAGCTCACAGACTCAGGGAGGGAATTCACCCCTCCACTTT. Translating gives CASSQTQGGNSPLHF.

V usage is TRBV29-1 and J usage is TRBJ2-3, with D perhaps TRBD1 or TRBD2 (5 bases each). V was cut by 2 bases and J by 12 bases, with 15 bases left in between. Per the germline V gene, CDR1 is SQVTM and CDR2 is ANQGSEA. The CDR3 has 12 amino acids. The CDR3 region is CSVERGLAFQYF. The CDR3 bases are TGCAGCGTTGAAAGGGGTCTAGCCTTCCAGTATTTT.

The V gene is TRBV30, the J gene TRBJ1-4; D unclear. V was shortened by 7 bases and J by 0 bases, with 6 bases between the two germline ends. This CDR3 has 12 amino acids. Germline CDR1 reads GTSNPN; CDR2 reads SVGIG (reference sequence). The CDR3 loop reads CAFSSTNEKLFF. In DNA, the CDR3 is TGTGCCTTTTCGTCAACTAATGAAAAACTGTTTTTT.

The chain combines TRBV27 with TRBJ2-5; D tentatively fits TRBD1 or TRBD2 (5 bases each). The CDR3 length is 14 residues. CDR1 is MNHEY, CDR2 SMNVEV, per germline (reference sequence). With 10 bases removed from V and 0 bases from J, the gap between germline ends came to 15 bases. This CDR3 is CATKGRWNQETQYF. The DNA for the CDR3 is TGTGCCACCAAGGGACGATGGAACCAAGAGACCCAGTACTTC.

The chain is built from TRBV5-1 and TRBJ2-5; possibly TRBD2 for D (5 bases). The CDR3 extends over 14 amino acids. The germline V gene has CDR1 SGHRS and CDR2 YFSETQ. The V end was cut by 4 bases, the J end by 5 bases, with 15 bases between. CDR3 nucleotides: TGCGCCAGCAGCGTCGGACTCCACGGGGAGACCCAGTACTTC. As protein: CASSVGLHGETQYF.

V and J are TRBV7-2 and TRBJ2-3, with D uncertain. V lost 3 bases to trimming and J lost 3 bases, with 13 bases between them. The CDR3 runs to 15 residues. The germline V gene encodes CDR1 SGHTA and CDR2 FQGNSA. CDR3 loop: CASSLASLLTDTQYF. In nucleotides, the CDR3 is TGTGCCAGCAGCTTGGCCAGCCTTTTAACAGATACGCAGTATTTT. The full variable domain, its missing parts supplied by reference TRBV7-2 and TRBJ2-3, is GAGVSQSPSNKVTEKGKDVELRCDPISGHTALYWYRQSLGQGLEFLIYFQGNSAPDKSGLPSDRFSAERTGGSVSTLTIQRTQQEDSAVYLCASSLASLLTDTQYFGPGTRLTVL.

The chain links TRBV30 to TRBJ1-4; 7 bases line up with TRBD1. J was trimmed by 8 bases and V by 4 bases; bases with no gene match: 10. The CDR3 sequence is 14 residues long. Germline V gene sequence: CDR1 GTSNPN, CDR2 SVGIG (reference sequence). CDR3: CAWTSGGLTEKLFF. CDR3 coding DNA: TGTGCCTGGACCTCAGGGGGATTGACAGAAAAACTGTTTTTT.

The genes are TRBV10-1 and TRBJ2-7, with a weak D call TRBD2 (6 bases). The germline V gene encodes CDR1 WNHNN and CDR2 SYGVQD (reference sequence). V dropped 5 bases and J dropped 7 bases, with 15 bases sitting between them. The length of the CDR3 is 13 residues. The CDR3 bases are TGCGCCAGCAGTCGGTATTACGGAGGGGAGCAGTACTTC. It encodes CASSRYYGGEQYF.

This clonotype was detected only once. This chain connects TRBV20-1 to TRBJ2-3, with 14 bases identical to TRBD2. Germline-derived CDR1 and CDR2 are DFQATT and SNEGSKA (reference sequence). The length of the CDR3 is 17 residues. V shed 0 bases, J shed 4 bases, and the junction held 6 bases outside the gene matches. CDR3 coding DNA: TGCAGTGCTAGAGATGCCCGACTAGCGGGAGGGCCAGATACGCAGTATTTT. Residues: CSARDARLAGGPDTQYF.

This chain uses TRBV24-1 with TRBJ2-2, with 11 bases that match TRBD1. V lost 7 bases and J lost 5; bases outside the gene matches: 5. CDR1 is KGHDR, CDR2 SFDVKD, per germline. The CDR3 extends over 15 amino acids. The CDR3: CATREDRGLTGELFF. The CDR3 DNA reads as TGTGCCACCAGGGAGGACAGGGGGCTGACCGGGGAGCTGTTTTTT.

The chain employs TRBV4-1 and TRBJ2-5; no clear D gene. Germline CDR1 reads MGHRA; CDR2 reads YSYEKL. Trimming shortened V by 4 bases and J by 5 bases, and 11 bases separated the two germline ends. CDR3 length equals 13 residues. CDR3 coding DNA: TGCGCCAGCAGCCCATCAGCTCCGGAGACCCAGTACTTC. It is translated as CASSPSAPETQYF.

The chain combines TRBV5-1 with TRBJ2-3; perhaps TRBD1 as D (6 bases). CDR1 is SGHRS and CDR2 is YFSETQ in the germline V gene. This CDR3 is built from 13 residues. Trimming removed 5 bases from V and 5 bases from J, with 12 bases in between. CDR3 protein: CASRRDNEDTQYF. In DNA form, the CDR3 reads TGCGCCAGCAGAAGGGACAATGAAGATACGCAGTATTTT.

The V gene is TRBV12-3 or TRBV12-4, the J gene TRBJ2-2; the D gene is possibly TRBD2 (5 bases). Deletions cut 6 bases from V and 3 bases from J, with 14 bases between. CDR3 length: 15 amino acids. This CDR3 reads CASSPIWGDTGELFF. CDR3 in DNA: TGTGCCAGCAGCCCAATATGGGGAGACACCGGGGAGCTGTTTTTT.

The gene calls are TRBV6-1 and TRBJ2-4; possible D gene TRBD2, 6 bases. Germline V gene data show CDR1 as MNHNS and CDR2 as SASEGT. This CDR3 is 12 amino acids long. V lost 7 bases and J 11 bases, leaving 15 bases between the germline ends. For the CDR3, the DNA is TGTGCCAGCACCCCCAGCGGGCGGGTTCAGTACTTC. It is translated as CASTPSGRVQYF.

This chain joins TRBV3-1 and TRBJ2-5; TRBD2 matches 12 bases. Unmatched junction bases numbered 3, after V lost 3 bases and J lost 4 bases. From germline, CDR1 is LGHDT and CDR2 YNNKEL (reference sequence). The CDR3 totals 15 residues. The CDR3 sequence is CASSQQLAGGETQYF. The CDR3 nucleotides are TGTGCCAGCAGCCAGCAACTAGCGGGGGGAGAGACCCAGTACTTC.

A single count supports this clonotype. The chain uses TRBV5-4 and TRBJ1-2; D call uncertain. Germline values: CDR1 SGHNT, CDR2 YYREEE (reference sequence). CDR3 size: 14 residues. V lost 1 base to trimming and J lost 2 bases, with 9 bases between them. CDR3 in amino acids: CASSLNQANYGYTF. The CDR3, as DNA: TGTGCCAGCAGCTTGAATCAGGCGAACTATGGCTACACCTTC.

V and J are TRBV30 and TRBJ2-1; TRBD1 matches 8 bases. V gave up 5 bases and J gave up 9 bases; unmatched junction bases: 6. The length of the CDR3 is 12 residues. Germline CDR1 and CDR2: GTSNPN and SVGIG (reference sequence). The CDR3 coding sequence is TGTGCCTGGGGACAGGGCCCAGGTGAGCAGTTCTTC. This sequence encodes CAWGQGPGEQFF.

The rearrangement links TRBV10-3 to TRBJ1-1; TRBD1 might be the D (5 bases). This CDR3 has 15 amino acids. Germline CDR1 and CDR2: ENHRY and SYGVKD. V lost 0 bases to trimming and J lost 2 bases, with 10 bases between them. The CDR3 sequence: CAISESGRFNTEAFF. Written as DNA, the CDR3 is TGTGCCATCAGTGAGTCGGGACGGTTTAACACTGAAGCTTTCTTT.

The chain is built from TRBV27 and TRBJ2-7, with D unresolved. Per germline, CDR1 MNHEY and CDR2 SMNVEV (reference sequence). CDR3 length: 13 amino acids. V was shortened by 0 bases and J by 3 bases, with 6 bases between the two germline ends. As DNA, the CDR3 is TGTGCCAGCAGTTTATCGTACAGCTACGAGCAGTACTTC. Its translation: CASSLSYSYEQYF.

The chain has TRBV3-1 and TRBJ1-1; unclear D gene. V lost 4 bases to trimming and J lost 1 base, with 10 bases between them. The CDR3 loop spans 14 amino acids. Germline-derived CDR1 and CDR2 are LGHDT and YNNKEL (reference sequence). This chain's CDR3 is CASSPGSGNTEAFF. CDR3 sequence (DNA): TGTGCCAGCAGCCCCGGTAGTGGGAACACTGAAGCTTTCTTT.

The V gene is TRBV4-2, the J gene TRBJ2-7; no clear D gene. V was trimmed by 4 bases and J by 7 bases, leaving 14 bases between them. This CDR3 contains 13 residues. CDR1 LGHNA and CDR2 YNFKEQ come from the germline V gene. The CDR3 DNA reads TGTGCCAGCAGCCTTACCCGAGTGGGGGAGCAGTACTTC. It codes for CASSLTRVGEQYF.